This entry lists 29 T cell receptor beta chains sequenced from one sample in a study of T cells after yellow fever vaccination. TCRdb used MiXCR to reprocess the 5' RACE reads, holding one entry per CDR3 protein. Found here are about 320,000 distinct CDR3 sequences, 3.5% to 4.5% of them singletons; the top ten hold less than 20%. The sample in question was PBMCs, obtained 15 days after the yellow fever booster vaccination. The source is a man between 18 and 35 years old who received the YFV17D yellow fever vaccine.

This clonotype was recorded many times. The chain is built from TRBV7-2 and TRBJ2-5; TRBD1 matches 8 bases. The germline CDR1 and CDR2 sequences are SGHTA and FQGNSA. The V segment lost 4 bases and the J segment 5 bases; nucleotides outside the gene matches: 9. CDR3 length equals 15 residues. CDR3 coding DNA: TGTGCCAGCAGCTCCGGACAGGGTGTGGGGGAGACCCAGTACTTC. Translation: CASSSGQGVGETQYF.

The CDR3 loop reads CASRGTFNTEAFF. The CDR3 DNA reads as TGTGCCAGCAGGGGGACATTTAACACTGAAGCTTTCTTT. This chain links TRBV6-2 or TRBV6-3 with TRBJ1-1; D is perhaps TRBD1 (6 bases). Per germline, CDR1 MNHEY and CDR2 SVGEGT. V lost 6 bases, J lost 2 bases, and 10 bases lay in between. The CDR3 loop spans 13 amino acids.

This clonotype was seen only a few times. V usage is TRBV6-5 and J usage is TRBJ1-1; D unclear. V was cut by 0 bases and J by 7 bases, with 9 bases left in between. The CDR3 contains 13 residues. Germline V gives CDR1 MNHEY, CDR2 SVGAGI. CDR3 in DNA: TGTGCCAGCAGTTACTCCGGTTCATATGAAGCTTTCTTT. It encodes CASSYSGSYEAFF.

This clonotype was recorded a few times. This rearrangement joins TRBV4-1 to TRBJ2-1; 8 positions match TRBD2. The length of the CDR3 is 14 residues. In germline, CDR1 is MGHRA, CDR2 YSYEKL. The V and J ends lost 3 bases and 7 bases, in that order; junction bases with no gene match: 5. For the CDR3, the DNA is TGCGCCAGCAGCCACCCCGGGGGGGCGAATGAGCAGTTCTTC. The encoded protein is CASSHPGGANEQFF.

This clonotype appeared many times. The genes are TRBV7-2 and TRBJ2-1; 8 bases are shared with TRBD2. The CDR3 contains 16 residues. From germline, CDR1 is SGHTA and CDR2 FQGNSA. V lost 5 bases to trimming and J lost 7 bases; unmatched junction nucleotides: 13. This chain's CDR3 is CASSPGGTIAGNEQFF. CDR3 in DNA: TGTGCCAGCAGCCCGGGGGGGACGATAGCGGGAAATGAGCAGTTCTTC.

This clonotype was counted at least ten times. The V gene is TRBV29-1, the J gene TRBJ1-2; unclear D gene. The V gene's germline CDR1 is SQVTM and CDR2 ANQGSEA. The CDR3 covers 14 residues. The V end was cut by 1 base, the J end by 2 bases, with 11 bases between. This CDR3 reads CSVEAGVMNYGYTF. The CDR3 nucleotides read TGCAGCGTTGAAGCAGGAGTAATGAACTATGGCTACACCTTC.

The chain uses TRBV7-9 and TRBJ2-4, with 7 bases fitting TRBD1. Germline lookup yields CDR1 SEHNR and CDR2 FQNEAQ (reference sequence). CDR3 size: 15 residues. J gave up 8 bases and V 1 base, and 8 bases lay outside the gene matches. Here the CDR3 DNA reads TGTGCCAGCAGCTTAGGGGTAGACAGGGTCGACATTCAGTACTTC. Encoded protein: CASSLGVDRVDIQYF.

This clonotype was observed a handful of times. The chain couples TRBV6-5 to TRBJ2-5; tentative D call: TRBD2 (6 bases). Per germline, CDR1 MNHEY and CDR2 SVGAGI. V lost 0 bases, J lost 1 base, and 12 bases lay in between. This CDR3 is 16 amino acids long. Here the CDR3 DNA reads TGTGCCAGCAGTTACTCTGGCCTAGCGACCCAAGAGACCCAGTACTTC. Its protein is CASSYSGLATQETQYF.

This chain uses TRBV15 with TRBJ2-3; 11 positions agree with TRBD2. This CDR3 contains 18 residues. The V gene's germline CDR1 is LNHNV and CDR2 YYDKDF (reference sequence). The junction had 12 bases not matched to a gene; V was cut back by 0 bases and J by 7 bases. The CDR3 loop reads CATSRDPASGGRLNTQYF. CDR3 nucleotide sequence: TGTGCCACCAGCAGAGATCCGGCTAGCGGGGGGCGTCTGAATACGCAGTATTTT. Together with reference TRBV15 and TRBJ2-3, the CDR3 gives the full variable domain: DAMVIQNPRYQVTQFGKPVTLSCSQTLNHNVMYWYQQKSSQAPKLLFHYYDKDFNNEADTPDNFQSRRPNTSFCFLDIRSPGLGDTAMYLCATSRDPASGGRLNTQYFGPGTRLTVL.

This clonotype has a handful of counts. This chain connects TRBV6-6 to TRBJ1-1; TRBD1 matches 7 bases. V shed 2 bases and J 3 bases; nucleotides not matched to a gene: 6. The CDR3 runs 15 residues. The germline V gene encodes CDR1 MNHNY and CDR2 SVGAGI (reference sequence). This CDR3 reads CASSYHRGYDTEAFF. CDR3 bases: TGTGCCAGCAGTTACCACAGGGGATACGACACTGAAGCTTTCTTT.

The chain employs TRBV11-1 and TRBJ2-5; D is perhaps TRBD2 (5 bases). The CDR3 contains 15 residues. Deletions cut 1 base from V and 0 bases from J, with 9 bases between. Germline CDR1 and CDR2: SGHAT and FQDESV (reference sequence). The CDR3 DNA is TGTGCCAGCAGCTTAGGGAGGACTTACCAAGAGACCCAGTACTTC. This translates into CASSLGRTYQETQYF.

The chain carries TRBV6-2 or TRBV6-3 and TRBJ2-6, with TRBD2 as a possible D gene (7 bases). V was cut by 5 bases and J by 3 bases, with 11 bases left in between. The CDR3 has 15 amino acids. In germline, CDR1 is MNHEY, CDR2 SVGEGT. CDR3 sequence reads: CASSRGGVGANVLTF. The CDR3 nucleotides are TGTGCCAGCAGTAGAGGGGGGGTTGGGGCCAACGTCCTGACTTTC.

This clonotype was recorded many times. This chain joins TRBV4-2 and TRBJ1-3; unclear D gene. The CDR3 is made up of 15 amino acids. From germline, CDR1 is LGHNA and CDR2 YNFKEQ. V lost 1 base to trimming and J lost 3 bases, with 10 bases between them. The CDR3 DNA reads as TGTGCCAGCAGCCAAGGGGCAGGAGTTGGAAACACCATATATTTT. It translates to CASSQGAGVGNTIYF.

This clonotype came up many times. The chain joins TRBV7-9 to TRBJ2-3, with D perhaps assigned TRBD1 or TRBD2 (5 bases each). Trimming removed 6 bases from V and 1 base from J, with 11 bases in between. Germline CDR1 reads SEHNR; CDR2 reads FQNEAQ (reference sequence). The CDR3 has 14 residues. CDR3 nucleotides: TGTGCCAGCAGTTTGACGGGGCGCACAGATACGCAGTATTTT. It codes for CASSLTGRTDTQYF. Filled out from reference TRBV7-9 and TRBJ2-3, the complete variable domain reads DTGVSQNPRHKITKRGQNVTFRCDPISEHNRLYWYRQTLGQGPEFLTYFQNEAQLEKSRLLSDRFSAERPKGSFSTLEIQRTEQGDSAMYLCASSLTGRTDTQYFGPGTRLTVL.

V is TRBV4-2 and J is TRBJ1-6; D possibly corresponds to TRBD1 (5 bases). This CDR3 has 14 amino acids. V lost 6 bases, J lost 6 bases, and 12 bases lay in between. Per the germline V gene, CDR1 is LGHNA and CDR2 is YNFKEQ. CDR3 sequence: CASRGGQGNSPLHF. DNA of the CDR3: TGTGCCAGCAGAGGAGGGCAGGGTAATTCACCCCTCCACTTT.

In nucleotides, the CDR3 is TGTGCCAGCAGCTTAGCAGGTGAGCGGCAGTTCTTC. It codes for CASSLAGERQFF. The V gene is TRBV7-8, the J gene TRBJ2-1; no clear D. Germline V lookup: CDR1 SGHVS, CDR2 FQNEAQ. This CDR3 is built from 12 residues. The germline V and J ends were trimmed by 0 bases and 12 bases, with 9 bases remaining between them.

This clonotype showed up many times. The chain employs TRBV7-9 and TRBJ2-7; TRBD1 matches at 9 bases. The ends lost 5 bases at V and 2 bases at J; junction bases unmatched: 7. Germline V gene data show CDR1 as SEHNR and CDR2 as FQNEAQ (reference sequence). The CDR3 extends over 15 amino acids. The CDR3 bases are TGTGCCAGCAGCCGATCCGGGACAGGGCCCTACGAGCAGTACTTC. It translates to CASSRSGTGPYEQYF.

This clonotype was found a few times. V gene TRBV6-2 or TRBV6-3 combines with J gene TRBJ2-1, with D possibly being TRBD1 (6 bases). Trimming removed 4 bases at V and 3 bases at J, with 10 bases between. CDR1 MNHEY and CDR2 SVGEGT come from the germline V gene. The length of the CDR3 is 14 residues. CDR3: CASSSTGNYNEQFF. The CDR3 region has the DNA TGTGCCAGCAGTTCCACAGGGAACTACAATGAGCAGTTCTTC.

This clonotype occurred a few times. This chain joins TRBV12-3 or TRBV12-4 and TRBJ2-7; D is unclear. V gave up 7 bases and J gave up 0 bases, with 13 bases separating them. The CDR3 is 14 residues long. This CDR3 is CASTQAGTSYEQYF. CDR3 DNA sequence: TGTGCCAGCACCCAGGCAGGTACCTCCTACGAGCAGTACTTC.

This clonotype appeared many times. The V gene is TRBV7-9, the J gene TRBJ2-1; a possible D gene is TRBD1 (5 bases). The CDR3 spans 16 residues. CDR1 and CDR2 from the germline V gene are SEHNR and FQNEAQ (reference sequence). Trimming removed 7 bases from V and 4 bases from J, with 20 bases in between. CDR3 DNA sequence: TGTGCCAGCACCCCCAAGGGGCAGACCCTTTACAATGAGCAGTTCTTC. This codes for CASTPKGQTLYNEQFF.

This chain's CDR3 is CASSLVGLGRNEQFF. As DNA, the CDR3 is TGTGCCAGCAGTTTAGTAGGGCTAGGGAGGAATGAGCAGTTCTTC. The chain is built from TRBV12-3 or TRBV12-4 and TRBJ2-1; a weak D match, TRBD2 (6 bases). The V and J ends lost 1 base and 7 bases respectively, with 14 bases between them. This CDR3 contains 15 residues.

In this sample, this clonotype turned up many times. CDR3 DNA sequence: TGTGCCAGCAGCGCCCACAGGACTAGCGGGGGGTCGCATGAGCAGTTCTTC. Residues: CASSAHRTSGGSHEQFF. The gene calls are TRBV9 and TRBJ2-1, with TRBD2 matching over 14 bases. The V segment lost 3 bases and the J segment 8 bases; nucleotides outside the gene matches: 10. This CDR3 region has 17 residues. Germline V gene data show CDR1 as SGDLS and CDR2 as YYNGEE.

This clonotype was counted at least ten times. The rearrangement uses TRBV20-1 and TRBJ2-2; tentative D call: TRBD1 (5 bases). The CDR3 contains 13 residues. V lost 4 bases and J 5 bases, leaving 11 bases between the germline ends. CDR1 and CDR2 from the germline V gene are DFQATT and SNEGSKA (reference sequence). The CDR3 is CSANLQGTGELFF. CDR3 nucleotide sequence: TGCAGTGCTAATCTCCAGGGTACCGGGGAGCTGTTTTTT.

This clonotype was counted ten times or more. V and J are TRBV5-1 and TRBJ2-2; D gene uncertain. Germline V gene lookup returns CDR1 SGHRS and CDR2 YFSETQ. CDR3 length equals 14 residues. Trimming took 2 bases from V and 5 from J, leaving 10 bases between them. The CDR3 region has the DNA TGCGCCAGCAGCTTCGATTTGTCAACCGGGGAGCTGTTTTTT. Amino acid sequence: CASSFDLSTGELFF. The complete variable domain, with remaining parts taken from reference TRBV5-1 and TRBJ2-2, reads KAGVTQTPRYLIKTRGQQVTLSCSPISGHRSVSWYQQTPGQGLQFLFEYFSETQRNKGNFPGRFSGRQFSNSRSEMNVSTLELGDSALYLCASSFDLSTGELFFGEGSRLTVL.

The chain uses TRBV3-1 and TRBJ2-5; D unclear. Per germline, CDR1 LGHDT and CDR2 YNNKEL (reference sequence). CDR3 length: 16 amino acids. Trimming pared 0 bases from V and 0 bases from J, leaving 11 bases between. The CDR3 bases are TGTGCCAGCAGCCAAGAGAGTAACCAGTACCAAGAGACCCAGTACTTC. It yields the protein CASSQESNQYQETQYF.

This clonotype occurred many times. The chain is built from TRBV7-2 and TRBJ2-1, with D perhaps TRBD1 (6 bases). Germline V lookup: CDR1 SGHTA, CDR2 FQGNSA. The CDR3 loop spans 17 amino acids. The V gene lost 4 bases and the J gene lost 5 bases, with 21 bases spanning the gap. The CDR3 spells CASSSRSPGQGNNEQFF. For the CDR3, the DNA is TGTGCCAGCAGCTCAAGGAGCCCTGGGCAGGGGAACAATGAGCAGTTCTTC.

Turning to this clonotype: A much larger clonotype is one base distant, so this may be a read error. The genes are TRBV20-1 and TRBJ1-1; TRBD1 might be the D (6 bases). The ends were cut back, 6 bases at V and 1 base at J, with 15 bases in the middle. The CDR3 spans 14 residues. The germline gives CDR1 DFQATT, CDR2 SNEGSKA (reference sequence). In DNA form, the CDR3 reads TGCAGTGCACGGGACAACCGGGGGAACACTGAAGCTTTCTTT. It is translated as CSARDNRGNTEAFF.

This clonotype appeared many times. The J gene is TRBJ1-1, the V gene TRBV20-1; D is ambiguous. The V end lost 3 bases, the J end lost 3 bases, and 14 bases lay between the germline ends. The CDR3 has 14 amino acids. Germline V gene lookup returns CDR1 DFQATT and CDR2 SNEGSKA (reference sequence). DNA for the CDR3: TGCAGTGCTAGCAGGACGGACCGTGACACTGAAGCTTTCTTT. This translates into CSASRTDRDTEAFF.

This clonotype was observed at least ten times. The J gene is TRBJ1-5, the V gene TRBV10-3; D is undetermined. CDR1 and CDR2 from the germline V gene are ENHRY and SYGVKD. The CDR3 runs to 14 residues. The V end lost 4 bases, the J end lost 3 bases, and 10 bases lay between the germline ends. The CDR3 is CAISGAGNNQPQHF. CDR3 nucleotides: TGTGCCATCAGTGGAGCCGGAAACAATCAGCCCCAGCATTTT.